A single sample gave rise to the 8 T cell receptor beta chains below, sequenced in a study of blood T cells in healthy people across ages (dated by TCRdb to the mid-2010s). The library was made by 5' RACE. Sequencing took place on an Illumina HiSeq 2500. A second roughly 7 to 12 cycle PCR used a sample-barcoded 5' primer and a J-beta primer mix. In-frame beta chains were kept once TCRdb had trimmed the public reads at Q25 with fastp and called clones with MiXCR. Each entry is one CDR3 protein sequence, shown with its most common DNA and genes. In this sample the table shows 800,000 to 950,000 distinct CDR3 sequences, under 40% of which occur a single time. In total, the top ten clones hold approximately 13% of the sample. Input material: blood. These receptors were obtained from a young man in good health.

CDR3 amino acids: CSAWSLAGMDGYTF. The CDR3 region has the DNA TGCAGTGCTTGGTCCTTGGCAGGGATGGATGGCTACACCTTC. V is TRBV20-1 and J is TRBJ1-2; D is possibly TRBD1 (5 bases). This CDR3 spans 14 amino acids. V was cut by 5 bases and J by 6 bases, with 19 bases left in between. Germline V lookup: CDR1 DFQATT, CDR2 SNEGSKA (reference sequence).

This chain joins TRBV4-3 and TRBJ2-3; TRBD2 is a possible D gene (5 bases). CDR3 length: 14 residues. With 0 bases removed from V and 14 bases from J, the gap between germline ends came to 18 bases. Per germline, CDR1 LGHNA and CDR2 YSLEER. CDR3 residues: CASSQDALAPGRYF. CDR3 sequence (DNA): TGCGCCAGCAGCCAAGATGCCCTAGCCCCTGGAAGGTATTTT.

This clonotype was counted only a few times. The chain joins TRBV20-1 to TRBJ1-5; 9 nucleotides line up with TRBD1. Germline CDR1 is DFQATT and CDR2 is SNEGSKA (reference sequence). CDR3 size: 15 residues. Unmatched junction bases numbered 6, after V lost 5 bases and J lost 1 base. The CDR3 region has the DNA TGCAGTGCTGGACAGGGGTCACCCAGCAATCAGCCCCAGCATTTT. This encodes CSAGQGSPSNQPQHF.

The chain uses TRBV20-1 and TRBJ2-7, with D possibly TRBD2 on 5 matching bases. The CDR3 extends over 14 amino acids. Trimming left V 1 base short and J 6 bases short, with 16 bases between. The germline V gene encodes CDR1 DFQATT and CDR2 SNEGSKA (reference sequence). The CDR3, as DNA: TGCAGTGCTAGAGGTGGGATGGGGAGTGGCGAGCAGTACTTC. Residues: CSARGGMGSGEQYF.

This clonotype was counted many times. The chain uses TRBV20-1 and TRBJ2-3; 12 positions match TRBD2. Germline-derived CDR1 and CDR2 are DFQATT and SNEGSKA (reference sequence). The CDR3 is 16 amino acids. V was pared by 6 bases and J by 4 bases, with 11 bases of the junction left unmatched. CDR3: CSAPVPGTSGPDTQYF. CDR3 nucleotide sequence: TGCAGTGCCCCAGTCCCCGGGACTAGCGGGCCAGATACGCAGTATTTT.

The rearrangement links TRBV4-3 to TRBJ2-7; the D gene is possibly TRBD1 (5 bases). This CDR3 region has 15 residues. Trimming left V 0 bases short and J 7 bases short, with 16 bases between. Germline V gene data show CDR1 as LGHNA and CDR2 as YSLEER. The CDR3 nucleotides are TGCGCCAGCAGCCAAGAGGGCAGGATGGACAATGAGCAGTACTTC. Encoded protein: CASSQEGRMDNEQYF.

V is TRBV29-1 and J is TRBJ1-1; 8 positions agree with TRBD1. The CDR3 has 14 amino acids. V lost 6 bases, J lost 3 bases, and 9 bases stayed unmatched. The germline V gene has CDR1 SQVTM and CDR2 ANQGSEA. The CDR3 is CSVERRQGYTEAFF. The CDR3 coding sequence is TGCAGCGTAGAAAGACGACAGGGGTACACTGAAGCTTTCTTT.

CDR3 protein: CASSLLTPGTGGFGYTF. The CDR3 bases are TGTGCCAGCAGCCTCCTAACACCCGGGACAGGGGGGTTTGGCTACACCTTC. This sequence joins TRBV7-9 and TRBJ1-2; TRBD1 matches at 11 bases. Looked up from germline, CDR1 is SEHNR and CDR2 is FQNEAQ (reference sequence). The V and J ends lost 5 bases and 7 bases, in that order; junction bases with no gene match: 15. This CDR3 has 17 amino acids.